This entry concerns a single T cell receptor (beta chain). Its antigen is unknown. At one of its ends the junction is not consistent with the germline gene, which may arise from a read error. The CDR3 contains 14 residues. Germline-derived CDR1 and CDR2 are KGHSH and LQKENI. This entry is derived from a study of cytomegalovirus exposure and HLA in healthy donors. The PCR employed 60 Vbeta primers together with 13 Jbeta primers. Sequenced by immunoSEQ multiplex PCR; TCRdb stores in-frame clones only, minus some. The top ten clones hold just over 1.4% of a sample with 200,000 or so clones, 65% to 90% of them seen once. Study results and limitations: Evidence from a later analysis indicated that most CMV-associated TCR beta chains looked HLA-restricted. In vitro work confirmed that a few CMV-associated chains recognize CMV antigens. Sequencing had likely introduced a cluster of highly shared sequence variants as an artifact.

The V call is TRBV18, the J call TRBJ2-7; D possibly corresponds to TRBD1 (5 bases). The sample was PBMCs. The clonotype comes from a girl aged 10-17 years in good health and CMV-seronegative. CDR3 DNA: TGTGCCAGCTCCCCCGGACAAGAGGCCTACGAGCGGTACTTC. Protein product: CASSPGQEAYERYF.